The 30 T cell receptor beta chains below all came from one sample that was sequenced in a study of blood T cells in healthy people across ages. A J-beta primer mix and a sample-barcoded 5' primer were used in a second PCR of about 6 to 12 cycles. TCRdb re-called the 5' RACE reads with MiXCR, one entry per CDR3 protein. This table has fewer than 950,000 distinct CDR3 sequences, 40% to 65% appearing once. Input material: blood. The source is an elderly man in good health.

The gene calls are TRBV20-1 and TRBJ2-4; TRBD1 matches 8 bases. CDR1 is DFQATT, CDR2 SNEGSKA, per germline (reference sequence). The CDR3 length is 14 residues. V was pared by 4 bases and J by 2 bases, with 4 bases of the junction left unmatched. CDR3 nucleotides: TGCAGTGCTACGAGGACAGGGCCCAAAAACATTCAGTACTTC. Translating gives CSATRTGPKNIQYF.

This clonotype was found a few times. The rearrangement joins TRBV4-1 to TRBJ1-4; D unresolved. Per germline, CDR1 MGHRA and CDR2 YSYEKL. Trimming pared 0 bases from V and 5 bases from J, leaving 13 bases between. The CDR3 is made up of 16 amino acids. The CDR3 DNA is TGCGCCAGCAGCCAAGAAGGCTCGATGACGAATGAAAAACTGTTTTTT. It codes for CASSQEGSMTNEKLFF.

This clonotype was counted only a few times. The chain recombines TRBV15 with TRBJ2-3, with TRBD2 as a possible D gene (5 bases). The CDR3 consists of 16 residues. V was cut by 0 bases and J by 1 base, with 11 bases left in between. CDR1 and CDR2 from the germline V gene are LNHNV and YYDKDF (reference sequence). In DNA, the CDR3 is TGTGCCACCAGCAGAGAAGCGGTTACAGGCACAGATACGCAGTATTTT. This codes for CATSREAVTGTDTQYF.

This sequence joins TRBV12-3 or TRBV12-4 and TRBJ2-3; the D is unclear. V was pared by 1 base and J by 14 bases, with 16 bases between. The CDR3 totals 13 residues. CDR3 bases: TGTGCCAGCAGTTTAGGAGAGGCCGGATACGCGTATTTT. Its protein is CASSLGEAGYAYF.

The chain has TRBV6-5 and TRBJ2-7; a weak D match, TRBD1 (6 bases). The CDR3 consists of 19 residues. Germline loops: CDR1 MNHEY, CDR2 SVGAGI. V lost 0 bases, J lost 4 bases, and 25 bases lay in between. The CDR3 loop reads CASSYSSVQGRPMGYEQYF. As DNA, the CDR3 is TGTGCCAGCAGTTACTCCAGTGTACAGGGACGTCCGATGGGGTACGAGCAGTACTTC.

The V call is TRBV16, the J call TRBJ2-7, with a tentative D call TRBD1 (6 bases). The CDR3 is 15 residues long. The ends were cut back, 5 bases at V and 0 bases at J, with 14 bases in the middle. Germline loops: CDR1 KGHSY, CDR2 FQNENV. CDR3 nucleotide sequence: TGTGCCAGCAGCGAACTGGACAGTAGCTCCTACGAGCAGTACTTC. Translated: CASSELDSSSYEQYF.

This chain uses TRBV6-1 with TRBJ2-1; 8 nucleotides match TRBD1. Germline CDR1 is MNHNS and CDR2 is SASEGT. The CDR3 sequence is 14 residues long. J was trimmed by 3 bases and V by 6 bases; bases with no gene match: 4. CDR3 sequence (DNA): TGTGCCAGCAGCATGGACAGGGTCTACAATGAGCAGTTCTTC. It specifies CASSMDRVYNEQFF.

This clonotype has more than one count but fewer than ten. V and J are TRBV20-1 and TRBJ2-1, with 10 bases that match TRBD2. This CDR3 spans 16 amino acids. Germline V gene lookup returns CDR1 DFQATT and CDR2 SNEGSKA (reference sequence). Trimming at V came to 0 bases and at J to 4 bases, leaving 6 bases not matched to a gene. The CDR3 loop is CSARDPLAGTYNEQFF. In DNA, the CDR3 is TGCAGTGCTAGAGACCCACTAGCGGGGACGTACAATGAGCAGTTCTTC.

J is TRBJ2-7 and V is TRBV12-5, with 9 bases fitting TRBD1. The V segment lost 3 bases and the J segment 4 bases; nucleotides outside the gene matches: 1. Germline CDR1 and CDR2: LGHNT and FRNRAP. This CDR3 is built from 13 residues. The CDR3 spells CASGFDRGYEQYF. The CDR3 DNA sequence: TGTGCTAGTGGTTTCGACAGGGGGTACGAGCAGTACTTC. Using reference TRBV12-5 and TRBJ2-7 for the parts outside the CDR3, the full variable domain is DARVTQTPRHKVTEMGQEVTMRCQPILGHNTVFWYRQTMMQGLELLAYFRNRAPLDDSGMPKDRFSAEMPDATLATLKIQPSEPRDSAVYFCASGFDRGYEQYFGPGTRLTVT.

CDR3 residues: CASSYLNEQFF. The CDR3 nucleotides are TGTGCCAGCAGTTACCTCAATGAGCAGTTCTTC. The chain links TRBV6-2 or TRBV6-3 to TRBJ2-1; D is unclear. CDR1 and CDR2 from the germline V gene are MNHEY and SVGEGT. Trimming shortened V by 2 bases and J by 6 bases, and 2 bases separated the two germline ends. The length of the CDR3 is 11 residues.

This chain connects TRBV5-5 to TRBJ2-7; the D gene is possibly TRBD1 (5 bases). The CDR3 has 15 residues. Germline CDR1 is SGHKS and CDR2 is YYEKEE (reference sequence). V gave up 0 bases and J gave up 4 bases, with 14 bases separating them. This CDR3 reads CASSLAAGLPYEQYF. The CDR3 DNA follows: TGTGCCAGCAGCTTGGCCGCAGGGTTGCCGTACGAGCAGTACTTC.

The chain combines TRBV6-2 or TRBV6-3 with TRBJ2-7, with 8 bases lining up with TRBD2. Trimming at V came to 2 bases and at J to 5 bases, leaving 8 bases not matched to a gene. The CDR3 length is 15 residues. In germline, CDR1 is MNHEY, CDR2 SVGEGT. This chain's CDR3 is CASSYPRTSGHEQYF. The CDR3 nucleotides read TGTGCCAGCAGTTACCCCAGAACTAGCGGCCACGAGCAGTACTTC.

Worth noting for this clonotype: A read error is likely, as this CDR3 ends without the conserved phenylalanine or tryptophan. The J gene is TRBJ2-7, the V gene TRBV7-2; D is possibly TRBD2 (5 bases). Trimming removed 3 bases from V and 7 bases from J, with 25 bases in between. This CDR3 region has 17 residues. Germline loops: CDR1 SGHTA, CDR2 FQGNSA. The CDR3 spells CASSFFSLGVAANEQYY. The CDR3 DNA sequence: TGTGCCAGCAGCTTTTTTTCTCTGGGAGTAGCTGCCAATGAGCAGTACTAC.

This chain connects TRBV24-1 to TRBJ2-5; D is possibly TRBD2 (6 bases). Deletions cut 3 bases from V and 9 bases from J, with 10 bases between. This CDR3 has 12 residues. The V gene's germline CDR1 is KGHDR and CDR2 SFDVKD. The CDR3 sequence is CATSDGWEAQYF. The CDR3 DNA is TGTGCCACCAGTGATGGGTGGGAGGCCCAGTACTTC.

J is TRBJ2-4 and V is TRBV20-1; possibly TRBD1 for D (5 bases). The last part of the DNA fits TRBJ2-7 better; the J call may be wrong. The length of the CDR3 is 13 residues. Germline-derived CDR1 and CDR2 are DFQATT and SNEGSKA (reference sequence). The CDR3 protein is CSAKSPGLSEQYF. The CDR3 DNA is TGCAGTGCCAAGTCCCCAGGGCTAAGCGAGCAGTACTTC.

Only a few counts were recorded for this clonotype. The chain uses TRBV10-3 and TRBJ2-1; TRBD1 matches 7 bases. V was pared by 8 bases and J by 10 bases, with 8 bases of the junction left unmatched. The length of the CDR3 is 12 residues. Germline lookup yields CDR1 ENHRY and CDR2 SYGVKD. The CDR3 here is CAIQTGLEEQFF. Here the CDR3 DNA reads TGTGCCATCCAGACAGGGTTGGAAGAGCAGTTCTTC.

This clonotype was seen a handful of times. The chain recombines TRBV20-1 with TRBJ2-5, with a possible D match to TRBD1 (7 bases). The J call may be incorrect, as the DNA end agrees better with TRBJ2-7. CDR1 is DFQATT and CDR2 is SNEGSKA in the germline V gene (reference sequence). This CDR3 is 11 amino acids long. The CDR3 protein is CSPGDSHEQYF. The CDR3 DNA reads TGCAGTCCGGGGGACAGTCACGAGCAGTACTTC.

This clonotype was seen a few times. This sequence joins TRBV20-1 and TRBJ1-5; weak D call: TRBD1 (6 bases). CDR1 is DFQATT and CDR2 is SNEGSKA in the germline V gene (reference sequence). The V gene lost 2 bases and the J gene lost 6 bases, with 17 bases spanning the gap. The CDR3 consists of 15 residues. The DNA for the CDR3 is TGCAGTGCTAGACTGGGACGGCGAGGGGGTCAGCCCCAGCATTTT. It specifies CSARLGRRGGQPQHF.

This clonotype was picked up many times. J is TRBJ2-7 and V is TRBV3-1; tentatively, D is TRBD1 or TRBD2 (6 bases each). This CDR3 has 13 residues. The V end was cut by 0 bases, the J end by 5 bases, with 8 bases between. The V gene's germline CDR1 is LGHDT and CDR2 YNNKEL (reference sequence). CDR3 in amino acids: CASSQDGGHEQYF. DNA of the CDR3: TGTGCCAGCAGCCAAGATGGGGGGCACGAGCAGTACTTC.

J is TRBJ2-5 and V is TRBV27; 13 nucleotides line up with TRBD2. Germline V gene lookup returns CDR1 MNHEY and CDR2 SMNVEV (reference sequence). V gave up 2 bases and J gave up 0 bases; unmatched junction bases: 3. This CDR3 is 17 amino acids long. The CDR3 nucleotides read TGTGCCAGCAGTTTAACTAGCGGGAGGGCCAACCAAGAGACCCAGTACTTC. It translates to CASSLTSGRANQETQYF.

The genes are TRBV4-2 and TRBJ1-2; no clear D. Germline CDR1 and CDR2: LGHNA and YNFKEQ. The CDR3 is 15 residues long. Trimming shortened V by 1 base and J by 1 base, and 10 bases separated the two germline ends. CDR3 sequence: CASSQVGEINYGYTF. The CDR3 DNA sequence: TGTGCCAGCAGCCAAGTTGGGGAAATTAACTATGGCTACACCTTC.

This sequence joins TRBV12-3 or TRBV12-4 and TRBJ1-1; D unclear. The CDR3 extends over 13 amino acids. V shed 6 bases and J shed 5 bases, with 13 bases lying between them. The CDR3 is CASSLQYGTEAFF. The DNA for the CDR3 is TGTGCCAGCAGCCTCCAGTACGGGACTGAAGCTTTCTTT.

This chain links TRBV20-1 with TRBJ2-5; 9 bases are shared with TRBD2. Germline CDR1 and CDR2: DFQATT and SNEGSKA (reference sequence). Trimming at V came to 5 bases and at J to 1 base, leaving 8 bases not matched to a gene. This CDR3 comprises 15 residues. CDR3 in amino acids: CSAPMSGGLQETQYF. The CDR3 coding sequence is TGCAGTGCTCCCATGAGCGGGGGGCTCCAAGAGACCCAGTACTTC.

V and J are TRBV29-1 and TRBJ2-3, with 8 bases identical to TRBD2. V lost 1 base, J lost 0 bases, and 6 bases stayed unmatched. This CDR3 is 16 amino acids long. The germline V gene encodes CDR1 SQVTM and CDR2 ANQGSEA. The CDR3 is CSVEGGVAGSTDTQYF. The CDR3 coding sequence is TGCAGCGTTGAAGGGGGGGTAGCGGGAAGCACAGATACGCAGTATTTT.

The V and J genes are TRBV5-1 and TRBJ2-1, with D unclear. The germline V gene has CDR1 SGHRS and CDR2 YFSETQ. This CDR3 has 16 residues. V gave up 3 bases and J gave up 0 bases, with 13 bases separating them. The CDR3 here is CASSSPALSSYNEQFF. The CDR3 DNA follows: TGCGCCAGCAGCTCCCCAGCTTTGAGCTCCTACAATGAGCAGTTCTTC.

This clonotype appeared a few times. The gene calls are TRBV27 and TRBJ1-4; 8 bases are a match to TRBD1. The CDR3 contains 15 residues. V lost 5 bases to trimming and J lost 4 bases; unmatched junction nucleotides: 6. From germline, CDR1 is MNHEY and CDR2 SMNVEV (reference sequence). The CDR3 DNA reads as TGTGCCAGCAGTCCCCGGACAGGGTATAATGAAAAACTGTTTTTT. The encoded protein is CASSPRTGYNEKLFF.

The chain recombines TRBV4-1 with TRBJ2-2, with 11 nucleotides matching TRBD2. CDR1 MGHRA and CDR2 YSYEKL come from the germline V gene. Losses at the gene ends were 3 bases for V and 0 bases for J; bases not matched to a gene: 0. The CDR3 spans 16 residues. The CDR3 loop is CASSQGLAANTGELFF. The CDR3 bases are TGCGCCAGCAGCCAGGGACTAGCGGCGAACACCGGGGAGCTGTTTTTT.

The sample holds a few counts of this clonotype. The chain joins TRBV6-6 to TRBJ1-1; no reliable D call. V lost 6 bases and J lost 0, with 8 bases in between. The CDR3 consists of 13 residues. The germline V gene encodes CDR1 MNHNY and CDR2 SVGAGI (reference sequence). The CDR3 coding sequence is TGTGCCAGCAGCGCCGAAATGAACACTGAAGCTTTCTTT. Protein sequence: CASSAEMNTEAFF.

This chain uses TRBV5-1 with TRBJ2-2; D gene uncertain. The V and J ends lost 0 bases and 4 bases respectively, with 13 bases between them. Germline V gives CDR1 SGHRS, CDR2 YFSETQ. The CDR3 runs to 16 residues. The DNA of the CDR3 is TGCGCCAGCAGCTTGGAGGCGGAACTACTCACCGGGGAGCTGTTTTTT. Translated, it gives CASSLEAELLTGELFF.

In its sample, this clonotype was seen once. The chain uses TRBV12-3 or TRBV12-4 and TRBJ2-7; 8 bases fit TRBD1. J was trimmed by 7 bases and V by 7 bases; bases with no gene match: 15. This CDR3 is 15 amino acids long. CDR3 protein: CASNQGAPIGIEQYF. CDR3 coding DNA: TGTGCCAGCAACCAGGGGGCGCCGATTGGGATAGAGCAGTACTTC.